These 8 T cell receptor beta chains came from one sample sequenced in a study of siplizumab effects on memory and regulatory T cells. Sequencing used immunoSEQ multiplex PCR; TCRdb keeps in-frame clones, though not all of them. This sample yields roughly 14,000 clones, of which around 49% are seen a single time; roughly 8.7% belongs to the top ten. No cognate antigen is known for these TCRs. As described, mixed lymphocyte reaction cells underwent coculture at 37°C for a duration of 6 to 7 days. The specimen sequenced was CFSE-low (dividing) CD4+ T cells sorted from an allogeneic mixed lymphocyte reaction. The receptors derive from a human donor in good health; the cells came from an allogeneic mixed lymphocyte reaction.

CDR3 amino acids: CASSSDSEGNTIYF. The CDR3, as DNA: TGTGCCAGCAGTTCGGATTCAGAGGGAAACACCATATATTTT. The chain joins TRBV6-5 to TRBJ1-3; D is ambiguous. The length of the CDR3 is 14 residues. Trimming removed 4 bases from V and 4 bases from J, with 11 bases in between. The germline gives CDR1 MNHEY, CDR2 SVGAGI.

This clone was found a few times. The gene calls are TRBV11-2 and TRBJ2-1, with 10 positions matching TRBD2. Germline trimming cut 5 bases from V and 8 bases from J; bases unmatched to any gene: 12. CDR1 and CDR2 (germline): SGHAT, FQNNGV. CDR3 size: 16 residues. The CDR3 spells CASSPLRAGGSHEQFF. The DNA for the CDR3 is TGTGCCAGCAGCCCCCTTAGAGCGGGAGGGTCCCATGAGCAGTTCTTC.

The chain recombines TRBV11-3 with TRBJ2-1; D not certain. Germline V CDR1 and CDR2: SGHNT, YENEEA. The CDR3 runs 11 residues. Trimming took 5 bases from V and 9 from J, leaving 8 bases between them. CDR3 residues: CASSPRTEQFF. The CDR3 DNA follows: TGTGCCAGCAGCCCTCGTACTGAGCAGTTCTTC.

This clone was recorded a few times. The genes are TRBV19 and TRBJ1-1; 7 bases map to TRBD1. CDR3 length: 13 amino acids. The germline V gene has CDR1 LNHDA and CDR2 SQIVND (reference sequence). After removal of 6 bases from V and 2 bases from J, the junction contained 3 bases not matched to a gene. CDR3 protein: CASRGQPNTEAFF. For the CDR3, the DNA is TGTGCCAGTAGGGGACAGCCTAACACTGAAGCTTTCTTT. Full variable domain (rest looked up from reference TRBV19 and TRBJ1-1): DGGITQSPKYLFRKEGQNVTLSCEQNLNHDAMYWYRQDPGQGLRLIYYSQIVNDFQKGDIAEGYSVSREKKESFPLTVTSAQKNPTAFYLCASRGQPNTEAFFGQGTRLTVV.

This clone was picked up a small number of times. The chain joins TRBV18 to TRBJ1-1; D gene uncertain. The V end was cut by 2 bases, the J end by 4 bases, with 14 bases between. CDR1 and CDR2 from the germline V gene are KGHSH and LQKENI. The CDR3 is 15 residues long. DNA of the CDR3: TGTGCCAGCTCACCAAATCAAAAACCCGGCACTGAAGCTTTCTTT. Amino acids: CASSPNQKPGTEAFF.

The chain combines TRBV6-6 with TRBJ2-2, with TRBD2 matching 8 bases. V lost 6 bases and J lost 6; bases outside the gene matches: 9. The CDR3 is made up of 15 amino acids. Looked up from germline, CDR1 is MNHNY and CDR2 is SVGAGI (reference sequence). The CDR3 loop is CASSPGTSSPGELFF. CDR3 coding DNA: TGTGCCAGCAGCCCCGGGACTAGTTCCCCCGGGGAGCTGTTTTTT.

The chain couples TRBV5-1 to TRBJ2-1; 8 bases match TRBD1. The germline V gene has CDR1 SGHRS and CDR2 YFSETQ. The CDR3 consists of 15 residues. V shed 4 bases, J shed 0 bases, and the junction held 3 bases outside the gene matches. The CDR3 DNA reads as TGCGCCAGCAGCCCAGGACAGGGCTCCTACAATGAGCAGTTCTTC. As protein: CASSPGQGSYNEQFF.

The chain has TRBV9 and TRBJ1-6, with 8 bases that match TRBD1. The CDR3 is made up of 16 amino acids. The trim removed 4 bases at V and 8 bases at J, leaving 11 bases unmatched. Germline V gives CDR1 SGDLS, CDR2 YYNGEE. Here the CDR3 reads CASSRDTDRGYSPLHF. The CDR3 nucleotides are TGTGCCAGCAGCCGCGATACCGACAGGGGCTATTCACCCCTCCACTTT.